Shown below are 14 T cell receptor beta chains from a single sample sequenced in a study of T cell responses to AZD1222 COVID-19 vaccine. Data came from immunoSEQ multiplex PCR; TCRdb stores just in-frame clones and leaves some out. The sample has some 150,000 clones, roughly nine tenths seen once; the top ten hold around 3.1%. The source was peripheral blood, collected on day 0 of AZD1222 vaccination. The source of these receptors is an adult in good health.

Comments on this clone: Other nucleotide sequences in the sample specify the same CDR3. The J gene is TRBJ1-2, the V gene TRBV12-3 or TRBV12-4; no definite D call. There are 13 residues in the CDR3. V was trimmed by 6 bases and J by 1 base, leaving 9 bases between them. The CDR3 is CASSPNINYGYTF. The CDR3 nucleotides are TGTGCCAGCAGCCCGAACATTAACTATGGCTACACCTTC.

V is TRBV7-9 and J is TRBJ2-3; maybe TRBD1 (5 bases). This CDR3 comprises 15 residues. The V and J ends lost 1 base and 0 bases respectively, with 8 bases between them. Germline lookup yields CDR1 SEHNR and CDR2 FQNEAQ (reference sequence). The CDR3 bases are TGTGCCAGCAGCTTAGAGGGGCTCAGCACAGATACGCAGTATTTT. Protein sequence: CASSLEGLSTDTQYF.

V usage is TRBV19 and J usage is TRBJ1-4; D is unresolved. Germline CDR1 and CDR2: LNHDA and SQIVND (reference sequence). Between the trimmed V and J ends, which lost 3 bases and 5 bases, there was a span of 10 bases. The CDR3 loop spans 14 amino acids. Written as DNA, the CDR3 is TGTGCCAGTAGTATGGTGGGGATAAATGAAAAACTGTTTTTT. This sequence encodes CASSMVGINEKLFF.

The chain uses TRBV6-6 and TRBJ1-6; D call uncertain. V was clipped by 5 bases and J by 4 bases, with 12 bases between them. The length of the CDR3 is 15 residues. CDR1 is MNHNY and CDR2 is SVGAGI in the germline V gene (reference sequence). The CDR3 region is CASSPPTEYNSPLHF. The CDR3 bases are TGTGCCAGCAGTCCCCCGACGGAATATAATTCACCCCTCCACTTT.

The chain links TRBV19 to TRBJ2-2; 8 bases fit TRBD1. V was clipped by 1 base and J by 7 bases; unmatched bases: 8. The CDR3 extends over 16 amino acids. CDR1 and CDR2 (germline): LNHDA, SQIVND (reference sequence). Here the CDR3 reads CASSIAQGAVIGELFF. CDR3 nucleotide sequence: TGTGCCAGTAGTATAGCCCAGGGGGCGGTGATCGGGGAGCTGTTTTTT.

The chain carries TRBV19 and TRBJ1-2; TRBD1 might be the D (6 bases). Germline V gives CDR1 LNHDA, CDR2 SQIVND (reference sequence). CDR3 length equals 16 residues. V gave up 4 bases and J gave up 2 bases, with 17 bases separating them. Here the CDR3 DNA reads TGTGCCAGTAGTACGGACAGTGACAGCAGGAACTATGGCTACACCTTC. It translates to CASSTDSDSRNYGYTF.

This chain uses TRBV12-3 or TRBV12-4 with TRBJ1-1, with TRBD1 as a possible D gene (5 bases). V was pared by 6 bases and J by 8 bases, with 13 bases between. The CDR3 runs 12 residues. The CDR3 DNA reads TGTGCCAGCAGGGGAGGACAAGTCGAAGCTTTCTTT. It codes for CASRGGQVEAFF.

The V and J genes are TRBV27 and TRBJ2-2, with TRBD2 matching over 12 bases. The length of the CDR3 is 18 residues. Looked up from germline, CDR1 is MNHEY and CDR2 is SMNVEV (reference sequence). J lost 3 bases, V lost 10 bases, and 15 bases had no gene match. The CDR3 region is CATRRGLAGGRDTGELFF. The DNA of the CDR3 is TGTGCCACCCGCCGGGGGCTAGCGGGGGGGAGAGACACCGGGGAGCTGTTTTTT.

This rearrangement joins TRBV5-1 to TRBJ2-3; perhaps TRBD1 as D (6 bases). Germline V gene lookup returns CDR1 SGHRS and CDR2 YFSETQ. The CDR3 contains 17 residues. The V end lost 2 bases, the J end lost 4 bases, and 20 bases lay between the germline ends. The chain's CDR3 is CASSFSSPRGISDTQYF. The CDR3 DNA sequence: TGCGCCAGCAGCTTTTCTTCCCCCAGGGGTATATCAGATACGCAGTATTTT.

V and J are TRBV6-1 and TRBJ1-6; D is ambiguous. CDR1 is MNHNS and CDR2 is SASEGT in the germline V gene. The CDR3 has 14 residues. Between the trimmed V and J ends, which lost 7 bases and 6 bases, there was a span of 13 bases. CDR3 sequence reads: CASTERVPNSPLHF. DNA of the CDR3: TGTGCCAGCACCGAGCGGGTACCTAATTCACCCCTCCACTTT.

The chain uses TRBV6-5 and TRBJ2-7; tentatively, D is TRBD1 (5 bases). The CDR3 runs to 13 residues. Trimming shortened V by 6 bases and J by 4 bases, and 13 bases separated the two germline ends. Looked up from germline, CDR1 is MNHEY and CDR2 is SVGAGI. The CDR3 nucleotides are TGTGCCAGCAGCCTGACGTCAGGGTACGAGCAGTACTTC. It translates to CASSLTSGYEQYF.

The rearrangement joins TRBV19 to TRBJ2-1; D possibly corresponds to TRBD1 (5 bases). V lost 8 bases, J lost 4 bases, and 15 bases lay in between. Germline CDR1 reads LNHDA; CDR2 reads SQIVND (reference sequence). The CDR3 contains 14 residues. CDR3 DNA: TGTGCCAGTCGGCAGGACACCGGGTACAATGAGCAGTTCTTC. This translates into CASRQDTGYNEQFF. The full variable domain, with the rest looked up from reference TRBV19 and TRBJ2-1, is DGGITQSPKYLFRKEGQNVTLSCEQNLNHDAMYWYRQDPGQGLRLIYYSQIVNDFQKGDIAEGYSVSREKKESFPLTVTSAQKNPTAFYLCASRQDTGYNEQFFGPGTRLTVL.

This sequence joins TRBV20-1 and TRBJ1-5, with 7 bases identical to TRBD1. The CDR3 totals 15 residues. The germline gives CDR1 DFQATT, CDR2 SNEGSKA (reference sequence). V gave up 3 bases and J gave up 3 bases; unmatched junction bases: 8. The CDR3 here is CSASEGAGNNQPQHF. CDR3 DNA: TGCAGTGCTAGTGAGGGGGCGGGCAACAATCAGCCCCAGCATTTT.

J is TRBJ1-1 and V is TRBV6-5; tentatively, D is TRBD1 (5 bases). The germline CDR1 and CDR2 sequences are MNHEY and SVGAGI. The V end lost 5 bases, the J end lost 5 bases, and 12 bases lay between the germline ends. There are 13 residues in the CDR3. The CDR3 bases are TGTGCCAGCAGTACGCAGGGCCGAACTGAAGCTTTCTTT. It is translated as CASSTQGRTEAFF.